This paragraph reports one TCR beta chain. This may be a read error, as it is one base from a much larger clone. Between the trimmed V and J ends, which lost 1 base and 11 bases, there was a span of 14 bases. Germline V gene sequence: CDR1 LGHNA, CDR2 YNFKEQ. CDR3 length: 13 amino acids. This sample was included in a study of identical twins. Through template switching, a universal primer site was introduced, and the cDNA contained unique molecular identifiers. Via MiXCR, TCRdb re-called the 5' RACE reads, giving one row per CDR3 protein. Among 1.5 million to 2 million distinct CDR3 sequences listed, around 33% were seen once.

The V and J genes are TRBV4-2 and TRBJ2-5, with a weak D call TRBD2 (5 bases). The TCR was taken from a newborn girl in good health. What was sequenced was cord blood. This CDR3 is CASSQVKEEEQYF. In DNA form, the CDR3 reads TGTGCCAGCAGCCAAGTGAAGGAGGAAGAGCAGTACTTC.